This TCR beta chain was profiled in a study of vaccination and CD4 T cells after COVID-19. As for treatment: approximately nine-day PBMC culture with coronavirus spike peptide pools or control peptides (ViraFEST assay). According to the study, CD4+ T cells from the unexposed donor were gathered ahead of the COVID-19 pandemic (2011-2018). This clonotype was observed a few times. Antigen: not known. The Oncomine TCR Beta short-read assay was what sequenced the DNA obtained from cultured CD4+ T cells. Genomic DNA was taken out of cultured CD4+ T cells by extraction. TCRdb ran MiXCR on the PCR reads and lists one entry per CDR3 protein. This sample has about 9,500 distinct CDR3 sequences, with under 35% found just once. The sequence derives from a human donor in good health. Sequenced: CD4+ T cells from blood, cultured in vitro.

The CDR3 DNA reads TGTGCCAGCAGTTTAGGGACAGCCAGCAATCAGCCCCAGCATTTT. Translated: CASSLGTASNQPQHF. The rearrangement links TRBV6-2 or TRBV6-3 to TRBJ1-5, with TRBD1 matching over 7 bases. The CDR3 has 15 residues. Germline V gives CDR1 MNHEY, CDR2 SVGEGT. V dropped 4 bases and J dropped 1; count of bases not matched to a gene: 4.